This entry is about one TCR beta chain. Only one count was recorded for this clone. Its recognized antigen is unknown. Base qualities were left out, and no much larger clone turns up one base away. The entry originates in a study of blood T cell repertoires in COVID-19 (dated by TCRdb to 2018 to 2020). At the level of the whole study: Samples from collaborators originated in the United States, Italy and Spain and spanned both the acute and convalescent phases of COVID-19. The prospective study material was composed of cDNA or gDNA derived from T cells, B-cell-depleted T cells, or PBMCs. Subjects who had been exposed to COVID-19, were actively infected with it, or had recovered from it provided the deeply sampled blood TCRbeta repertoires that made up the dataset. A freely available public database, intended as a resource for researchers studying the immune response to SARS-CoV-2, is where the repertoires were released. The samples were drawn from the first 160 participants of the ongoing ImmuneRACE study and from more than 1,000 subjects provided by 6 global collaborators. Nearly every sample came with metadata listing a de-identified subject ID, COVID-19 status, age in years and sex. Where available, HLA class I and class II types were taken from metadata supplied by the sample provider and were not determined by assay-based typing. Findings and caveats that apply to the study as a whole: The quantity of clinical and demographic metadata differed by source and by participant and was supplied without curation.

TCRbeta CDR3 regions were amplified from genomic DNA by means of the immunoSEQ Assay, a bias-controlled multiplex PCR. The study's own analysis went as follows. The number of nucleated cells in each sample was estimated by amplification of reference gene primers within the assay. Sequence reads were collapsed and filtered to measure the absolute abundance of every unique TCRbeta CDR3 rearrangement. For each sample, productive Simpson clonality was calculated as the square root of Simpson's diversity index over productive rearrangements. TCRdb limited this immuneACCESS table to in-frame rearrangements with V and J called. A share of clones is missing; checked studies link under half to unresolved V genes, and the rest is unexplained. For V, J and clone size, that table is used; D and trimming come from the DNA. The sample yields 90,000 to 130,000 clones; approximately 80% were counted once. Nearly 0.85% of the sample belongs to the ten largest clones.

Collaborating institutions collected whole blood in K2EDTA tubes following their own protocols. For TCRbeta analysis, collaborators shipped samples in one of three forms: frozen whole blood, isolated PBMCs, or DNA extracted from either of those sample types. Trimming accounts for 6 bases at V and 1 base at J, while the number of junction bases matched to no gene is 7. The CDR3 goes from the cysteine to the phenylalanine over 16 residues. This entry keeps only the CDR3 DNA: 48 bases, framed from base 1. The CDR1 and CDR2 encoded by the germline V gene (reference sequence) are LNHDA and SQIVND. This TCR was sampled from a woman in her 70s with acute or convalescent COVID-19. Recombination linked TRBV19 to TRBJ2-3; 10 nucleotides in the junction match TRBD2. The sequenced material came from peripheral blood. The DNA sequence reads TGTGCCAGTAGCAGTAGCGGGAGGATAGGCACAGATACGCAGTATTTT. This sequence encodes CASSSSGRIGTDTQYF.